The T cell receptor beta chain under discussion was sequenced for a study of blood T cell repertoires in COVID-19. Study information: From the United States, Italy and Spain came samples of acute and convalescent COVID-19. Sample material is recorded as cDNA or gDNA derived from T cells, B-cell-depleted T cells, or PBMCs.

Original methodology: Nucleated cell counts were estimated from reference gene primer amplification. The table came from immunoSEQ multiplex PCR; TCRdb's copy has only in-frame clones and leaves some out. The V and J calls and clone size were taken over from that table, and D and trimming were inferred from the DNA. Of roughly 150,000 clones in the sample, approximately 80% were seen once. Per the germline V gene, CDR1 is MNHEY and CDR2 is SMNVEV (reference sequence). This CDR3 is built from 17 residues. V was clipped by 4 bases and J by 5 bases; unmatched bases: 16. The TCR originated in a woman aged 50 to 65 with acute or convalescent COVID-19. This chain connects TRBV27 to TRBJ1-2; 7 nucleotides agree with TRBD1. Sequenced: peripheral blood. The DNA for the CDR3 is TGTGCCAGCAGTTCCCAAACTCCGGGACAGAACTATTATGGCTACACCTTC. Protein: CASSSQTPGQNYYGYTF.